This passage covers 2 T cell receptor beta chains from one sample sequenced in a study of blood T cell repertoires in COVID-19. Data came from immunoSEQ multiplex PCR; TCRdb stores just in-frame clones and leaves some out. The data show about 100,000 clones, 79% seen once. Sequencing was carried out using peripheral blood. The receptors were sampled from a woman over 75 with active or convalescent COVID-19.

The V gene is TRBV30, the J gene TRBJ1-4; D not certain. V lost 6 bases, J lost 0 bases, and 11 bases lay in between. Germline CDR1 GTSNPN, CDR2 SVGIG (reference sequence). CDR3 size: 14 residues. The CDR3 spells CACLGSSTNEKLFF. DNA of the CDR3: TGTGCCTGCCTTGGCTCGTCAACTAATGAAAAACTGTTTTTT.

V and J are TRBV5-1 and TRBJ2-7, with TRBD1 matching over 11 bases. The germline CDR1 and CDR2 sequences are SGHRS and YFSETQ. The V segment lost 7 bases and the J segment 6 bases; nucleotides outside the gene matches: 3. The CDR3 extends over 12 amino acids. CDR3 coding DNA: TGCGCCAGCGGACAGGGGGCGATCGAGCAGTACTTC. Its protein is CASGQGAIEQYF. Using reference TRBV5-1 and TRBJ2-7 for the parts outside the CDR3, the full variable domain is KAGVTQTPRYLIKTRGQQVTLSCSPISGHRSVSWYQQTPGQGLQFLFEYFSETQRNKGNFPGRFSGRQFSNSRSEMNVSTLELGDSALYLCASGQGAIEQYFGPGTRLTVT.